Listed below are T cell receptor beta chains from one sample, sequenced in a study of vaccination and CD4 T cells after COVID-19. From the PCR reads, TCRdb called clonotypes with MiXCR, one entry per CDR3 protein. Of 11,000 or so distinct CDR3 sequences listed, 43% are singletons. Their recognized antigens are unknown. Sequenced material: CD4+ T cells from blood, cultured in vitro. The receptor source for this set is a human donor who had recovered from COVID-19. Each CDR3 is given with its conserved first and last residue. Fields, in order: J gene, CDR3 length, D gene, clone size, V gene, CDR3 protein, CDR3 DNA. The D gene is left open where the match is weak. Clone size is stated in some rows and not others, as once, few, many or a class when expanded.

>TRBJ1-6|16|TRBD1|few|TRBV27
CASSRMTGGNNSPLHF
TGTGCCAGCAGCCGGATGACAGGGGGGAATAATTCACCCCTCCACTTT
>TRBJ2-5|15|TRBD1|-|TRBV5-1
CASSNLQGVQETQYF
TGCGCCAGCAGCAACCTACAGGGGGTACAAGAGACCCAGTACTTC
>TRBJ1-3|17|-|-|TRBV4-1
CASAMVGEPFSGNTIYF
TGCGCCAGCGCGATGGTGGGGGAGCCTTTCTCTGGAAACACCATATATTTT
>TRBJ1-4|16|-|-|TRBV5-1
CASSAGDGPTNEKLFF
TGCGCCAGCAGCGCCGGGGACGGCCCAACTAATGAAAAACTGTTTTTT
>TRBJ1-4|14|-|-|TRBV29-1
CSAGGAALHEKLFF
TGCAGCGCGGGCGGAGCGGCCCTTCATGAAAAACTGTTTTTT
>TRBJ1-2|13|-|once|TRBV2
CASRQREGYGYTF
TGTGCCAGCAGGCAGAGGGAGGGCTATGGCTACACCTTC
>TRBJ1-5|15|-|few|TRBV2
CASSETGYSNQPQHF
TGTGCCAGCAGTGAGACGGGGTATAGCAATCAGCCCCAGCATTTT
>TRBJ2-7|15|-|few|TRBV6-5
CASSYSYRSSYEQYF
TGTGCCAGCAGTTACTCTTACAGGTCCTCCTACGAGCAGTACTTC
>TRBJ1-5|12|TRBD1|few|TRBV6-5
CASSYSGQAPHF
TGTGCCAGCAGTTATTCAGGACAGGCCCCGCATTTT
>TRBJ1-1|12|-|-|TRBV12-3/TRBV12-4
CASSSPNTEAFF
TGTGCCAGCAGTTCCCCGAACACTGAAGCTTTCTTT
>TRBJ2-3|16|-|-|TRBV6-1
CASSPMSGDPRGTQYF
TGTGCCAGCAGTCCTATGTCGGGGGACCCCAGGGGTACGCAGTATTTT
>TRBJ1-1|14|TRBD1|-|TRBV6-1
CASSVGQGYTEAFF
TGTGCCAGCAGTGTCGGACAGGGTTACACTGAAGCTTTCTTT
>TRBJ1-2|15|-|-|TRBV23-1
CASSPSGLFNYGYTF
TGCGCCAGCAGTCCCTCCGGATTGTTTAACTATGGCTACACCTTC
>TRBJ2-5|17|TRBD2|few|TRBV7-9
CASSPPFSGVNQETQYF
TGTGCCAGCAGCCCTCCATTTAGCGGGGTGAACCAAGAGACCCAGTACTTC
>TRBJ2-3|16|TRBD1|-|TRBV7-2
CASSLRSGGMIDTQYF
TGTGCCAGCAGCTTAAGGTCAGGGGGCATGATAGATACGCAGTATTTT
>TRBJ1-1|16|-|-|TRBV6-1
CASSLGGIAFDTEAFF
TGTGCCAGCAGTCTAGGGGGGATAGCGTTTGACACTGAAGCTTTCTTT
>TRBJ1-1|13|-|-|TRBV11-2
CASSLVRAGEAFF
TGTGCCAGCAGCTTAGTGAGGGCGGGTGAAGCTTTCTTT
>TRBJ2-7|14|TRBD1|few|TRBV6-1
CASSRQGLWEQEYF
TGTGCCAGCAGTCGACAGGGGTTGTGGGAACAGGAGTACTTC
>TRBJ2-5|15|TRBD1|-|TRBV10-3
CAISERQGLVETQYF
TGTGCCATCAGTGAAAGACAGGGTTTGGTAGAGACCCAGTACTTC
>TRBJ1-1|13|-|-|TRBV5-1
CASSAGRNTEAFF
TGCGCCAGCAGCGCCGGACGGAACACTGAAGCTTTCTTT
>TRBJ1-2|15|-|-|TRBV6-5
CASSYSSDRNYGYTF
TGTGCCAGCAGTTACTCGTCAGATCGGAACTATGGCTACACCTTC
>TRBJ1-5|15|TRBD1|few|TRBV6-2/TRBV6-3
CASRGQGVSNQPQHF
TGTGCCAGCAGGGGACAGGGGGTCAGCAATCAGCCCCAGCATTTT
>TRBJ1-1|16|-|few|TRBV10-3
CAISEGQAWGNTEAFF
TGTGCCATCAGTGAGGGGCAGGCCTGGGGGAACACTGAAGCTTTCTTT
>TRBJ1-2|11|-|once|TRBV7-2
CASSFICGYTF
TGTGCCAGCAGCTTCATTTGTGGCTACACCTTC
>TRBJ1-3|17|-|few|TRBV24-1
CATSDRPRWRRRNTIYF
TGTGCCACCAGTGATCGTCCACGGTGGCGAAGGCGAAACACCATATATTTT
>TRBJ1-2|15|-|few|TRBV7-8
CASSLATGWNYGYTF
TGTGCCAGCAGCTTAGCAACAGGGTGGAACTATGGCTACACCTTC
>TRBJ2-2|16|-|few|TRBV6-5
CASSYLHTANTGELFF
TGTGCCAGCAGTTACCTACACACCGCGAACACCGGGGAGCTGTTTTTT
>TRBJ1-3|17|-|few|TRBV21-1
CASIILIRGLAGNTIYF
TGTGCCAGCATCATACTTATCAGGGGGCTGGCTGGAAACACCATATATTTT
>TRBJ1-4|16|-|-|TRBV5-1
CASSLAPGGAGEKLFF
TGTGCCAGCAGCTTGGCGCCCGGGGGAGCAGGTGAAAAACTGTTTTTT
>TRBJ1-3|13|-|-|TRBV20-1
CSAPGITGNTIYF
TGCAGTGCCCCAGGGATCACTGGAAACACCATATATTTT
>TRBJ2-1|15|-|-|TRBV10-1
CASSEPGAAYNEQFF
TGCGCCAGCAGTGAACCGGGAGCAGCCTACAATGAGCAGTTCTTC
>TRBJ2-3|16|-|few|TRBV7-9
CASSFDRSMLGDTQYF
TGTGCCAGCAGCTTTGACCGGTCTATGTTGGGAGATACGCAGTATTTT
>TRBJ2-7|13|-|-|TRBV6-1
CASSGQVSYEQYF
TGTGCCAGCAGTGGACAAGTCTCCTACGAGCAGTACTTC
>TRBJ2-7|14|-|-|TRBV2
CASRGAAGLYEQYF
TGTGCCAGCAGGGGTGCGGCAGGATTATACGAGCAGTACTTC
>TRBJ1-1|13|-|once|TRBV10-1
CASSARLDSEAFF
TGCGCCAGCAGTGCCCGACTTGACAGTGAGGCTTTCTTT
>TRBJ1-2|13|-|-|TRBV12-3/TRBV12-4
CASSYKGSEGYTF
TGTGCCAGCAGTTATAAGGGATCGGAGGGCTACACCTTC
>TRBJ2-3|11|-|few|TRBV20-1
CSAKLGDTQYF
TGCAGTGCAAAACTGGGAGATACGCAGTATTTT
>TRBJ2-7|17|TRBD2|-|TRBV11-2
CASSNRSSGGTSYEQYF
TGTGCCAGCAGCAACCGAAGTAGCGGGGGGACCTCCTACGAGCAGTACTTC
>TRBJ2-1|13|-|-|TRBV6-1
CSTVVRSYNEQFF
TGTTCCACGGTGGTAAGATCCTACAATGAGCAGTTCTTC
>TRBJ2-3|15|-|-|TRBV30
CAWSLSGLSTDTQYF
TGTGCCTGGAGTTTGAGCGGCTTATCCACAGATACGCAGTATTTT
>TRBJ2-5|18|TRBD2|once|TRBV4-1
CASSQDLLAGGGGETQYF
TGCGCCAGCAGCCAAGACCTTCTAGCGGGGGGCGGGGGGGAGACCCAGTACTTC
>TRBJ1-1|15|-|-|TRBV7-8
CASSLASQGSTEAFF
TGTGCCAGCAGCTTAGCGTCCCAGGGGAGCACTGAAGCTTTCTTT
>TRBJ1-6|16|TRBD1|-|TRBV19
CASSPDRGGHNSPLHF
TGTGCCAGTAGCCCAGACAGGGGTGGCCATAATTCACCCCTCCACTTT
>TRBJ2-7|17|TRBD2|few|TRBV27
CASRTSGGEQKGKEQYF
TGTGCCAGCCGCACTAGCGGGGGGGAACAGAAGGGGAAAGAGCAGTACTTC
>TRBJ2-3|14|-|few|TRBV12-3/TRBV12-4
CASSLGLVTDTQYF
TGTGCCAGCAGTTTAGGCCTGGTGACAGATACGCAGTATTTT
>TRBJ1-6|15|-|-|TRBV11-3
CASRRGSSYNSPLHF
TGTGCCAGCAGGAGGGGAAGCTCCTATAATTCACCCCTCCACTTT
>TRBJ2-5|16|-|few|TRBV6-1
CASSEGQVGSQETQYF
TGTGCCAGCAGTGAAGGGCAGGTCGGGAGCCAAGAGACCCAGTACTTC
>TRBJ1-1|16|TRBD1|few|TRBV10-2
CASSEGGIQGMTEAFF
TGCGCCAGCAGTGAGGGGGGTATACAGGGGATGACTGAAGCTTTCTTT
>TRBJ2-7|13|-|-|TRBV12-3/TRBV12-4
CASSSDGPYEQYF
TGTGCCAGCAGTTCCGACGGTCCCTACGAGCAGTACTTC
>TRBJ1-5|14|-|few|TRBV30
CAWSTQSLNQPQHF
TGTGCCTGGAGTACGCAGTCCCTCAATCAGCCCCAGCATTTT
>TRBJ2-5|21|-|-|TRBV12-3/TRBV12-4
CASSLWEAGDRVRGNQETQYF
TGTGCCAGCAGTTTGTGGGAGGCCGGGGACAGAGTAAGGGGGAACCAAGAGACCCAGTACTTC
>TRBJ1-2|17|TRBD1|-|TRBV19
CASSMLGEGAGNYGYTF
TGTGCCAGTAGTATGTTAGGAGAGGGGGCCGGAAACTATGGCTACACCTTC
>TRBJ1-2|13|-|-|TRBV20-1
CSARGDSNYGYTF
TGCAGTGCTAGAGGGGACTCTAACTATGGCTACACCTTC
>TRBJ1-2|13|-|few|TRBV10-3
CATLTRGSYGYTF
TGTGCCACCCTAACGCGGGGATCTTACGGCTACACCTTC
>TRBJ1-2|13|-|few|TRBV7-6
CASSSSDYRSYTF
TGTGCCAGCAGCTCCTCAGACTATAGGAGCTACACCTTC
>TRBJ2-1|15|TRBD1|few|TRBV11-3
CASSPRQGSYNEQFF
TGTGCCAGCAGCCCCCGACAGGGCTCCTACAATGAGCAGTTCTTC
>TRBJ1-2|14|-|few|TRBV30
CAWSLPGSLYGYTF
TGTGCCTGGAGCCTCCCGGGCAGCCTCTATGGCTACACCTTC